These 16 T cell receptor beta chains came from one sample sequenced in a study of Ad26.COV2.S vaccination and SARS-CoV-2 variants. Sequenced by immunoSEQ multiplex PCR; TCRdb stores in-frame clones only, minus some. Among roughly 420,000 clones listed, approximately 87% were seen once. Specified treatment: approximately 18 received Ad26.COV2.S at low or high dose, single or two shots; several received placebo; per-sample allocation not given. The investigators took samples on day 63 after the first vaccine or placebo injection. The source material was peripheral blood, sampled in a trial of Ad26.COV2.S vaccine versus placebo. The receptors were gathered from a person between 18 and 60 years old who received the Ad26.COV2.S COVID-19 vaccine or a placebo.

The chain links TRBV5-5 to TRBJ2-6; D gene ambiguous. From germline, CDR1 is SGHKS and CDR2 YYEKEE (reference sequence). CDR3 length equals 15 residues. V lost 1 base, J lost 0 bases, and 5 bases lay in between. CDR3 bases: TGTGCCAGCAGCTTGCTCGACTCTGGGGCCAACGTCCTGACTTTC. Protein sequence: CASSLLDSGANVLTF.

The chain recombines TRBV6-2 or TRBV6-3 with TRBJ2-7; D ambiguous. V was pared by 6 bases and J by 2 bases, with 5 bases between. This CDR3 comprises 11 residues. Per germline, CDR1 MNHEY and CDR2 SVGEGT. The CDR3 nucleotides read TGTGCCAGCAGCACGACCTACGAGCAGTACTTC. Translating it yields CASSTTYEQYF.

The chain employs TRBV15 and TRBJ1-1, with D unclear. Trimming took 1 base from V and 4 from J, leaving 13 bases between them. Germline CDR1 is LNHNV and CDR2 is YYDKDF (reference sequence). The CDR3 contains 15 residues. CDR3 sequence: CATSRAAGWGTEAFF. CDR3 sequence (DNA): TGTGCCACCAGCAGAGCGGCAGGTTGGGGCACTGAAGCTTTCTTT.

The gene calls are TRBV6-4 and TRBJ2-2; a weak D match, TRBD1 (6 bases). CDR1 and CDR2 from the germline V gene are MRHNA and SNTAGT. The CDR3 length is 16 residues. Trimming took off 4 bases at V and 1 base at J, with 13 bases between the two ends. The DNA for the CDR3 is TGTGCCAGCAGTGCCCTCCGGGGACAGAACACCGGGGAGCTGTTTTTT. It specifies CASSALRGQNTGELFF.

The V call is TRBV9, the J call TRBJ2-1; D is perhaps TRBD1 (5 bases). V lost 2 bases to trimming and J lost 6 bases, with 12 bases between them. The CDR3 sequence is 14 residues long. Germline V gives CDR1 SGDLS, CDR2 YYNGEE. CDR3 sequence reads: CASSVDVDSNEQFF. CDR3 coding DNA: TGTGCCAGCAGCGTCGACGTCGACAGCAATGAGCAGTTCTTC.

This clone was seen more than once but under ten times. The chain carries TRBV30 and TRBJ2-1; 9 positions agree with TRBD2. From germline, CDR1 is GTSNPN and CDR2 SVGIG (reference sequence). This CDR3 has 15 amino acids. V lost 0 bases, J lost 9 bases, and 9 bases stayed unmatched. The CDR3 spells CAWSVDWAGGPEQFF. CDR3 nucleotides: TGTGCCTGGAGTGTAGATTGGGCGGGGGGGCCTGAGCAGTTCTTC.

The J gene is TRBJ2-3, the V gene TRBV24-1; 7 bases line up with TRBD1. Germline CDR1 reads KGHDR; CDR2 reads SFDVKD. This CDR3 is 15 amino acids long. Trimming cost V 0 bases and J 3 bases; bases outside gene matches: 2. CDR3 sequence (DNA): TGTGCCACCAGTGATTTGGCCAGGGGGACAGATACGCAGTATTTT. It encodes CATSDLARGTDTQYF.

Written as DNA, the CDR3 is TGTGCCAGCACGGTCAGGGAGGGCTACACCTTC. Translation gives CASTVREGYTF. V gene TRBV2 combines with J gene TRBJ1-2; D might be TRBD1 (5 bases). Germline values: CDR1 SNHLY, CDR2 FYNNEI. This CDR3 has 11 amino acids. Trimming stripped 7 bases from V and 8 bases from J, with 11 bases between.

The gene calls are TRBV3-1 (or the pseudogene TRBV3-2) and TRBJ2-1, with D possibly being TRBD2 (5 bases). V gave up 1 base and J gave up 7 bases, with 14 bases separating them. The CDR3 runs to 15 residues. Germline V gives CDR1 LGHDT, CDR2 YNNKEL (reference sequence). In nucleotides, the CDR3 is TGTGCCAGCAGCCAAGGAGGGTTTGGTTTGAATGAGCAGTTCTTC. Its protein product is CASSQGGFGLNEQFF.

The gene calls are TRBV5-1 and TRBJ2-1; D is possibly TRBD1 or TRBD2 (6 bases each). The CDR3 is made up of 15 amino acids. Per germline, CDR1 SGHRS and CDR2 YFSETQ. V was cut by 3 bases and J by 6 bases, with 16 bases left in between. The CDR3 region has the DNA TGCGCCAGCAGCTCCAACCCCGGGGGCCCCAATGAGCAGTTCTTC. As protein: CASSSNPGGPNEQFF. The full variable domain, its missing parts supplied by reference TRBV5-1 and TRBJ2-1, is KAGVTQTPRYLIKTRGQQVTLSCSPISGHRSVSWYQQTPGQGLQFLFEYFSETQRNKGNFPGRFSGRQFSNSRSEMNVSTLELGDSALYLCASSSNPGGPNEQFFGPGTRLTVL.

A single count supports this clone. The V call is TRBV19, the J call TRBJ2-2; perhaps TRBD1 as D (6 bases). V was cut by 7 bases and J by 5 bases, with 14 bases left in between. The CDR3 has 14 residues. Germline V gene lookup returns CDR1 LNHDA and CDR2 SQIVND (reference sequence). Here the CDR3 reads CASTQGQGTGELFF. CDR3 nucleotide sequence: TGTGCCAGTACCCAAGGGCAGGGGACCGGGGAGCTGTTTTTT.

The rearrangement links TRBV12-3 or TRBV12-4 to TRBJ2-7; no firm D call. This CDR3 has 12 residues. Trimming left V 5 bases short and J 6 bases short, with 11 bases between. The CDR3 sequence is CASSPRVGEQYF. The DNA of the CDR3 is TGTGCCAGCAGTCCCCGCGTTGGCGAGCAGTACTTC.

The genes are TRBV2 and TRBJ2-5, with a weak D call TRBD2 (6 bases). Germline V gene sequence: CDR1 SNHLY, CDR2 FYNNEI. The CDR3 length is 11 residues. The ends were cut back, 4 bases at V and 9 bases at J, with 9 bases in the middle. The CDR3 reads CASSAIAAQYF. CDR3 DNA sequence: TGTGCCAGCAGTGCTATAGCGGCCCAGTACTTC.

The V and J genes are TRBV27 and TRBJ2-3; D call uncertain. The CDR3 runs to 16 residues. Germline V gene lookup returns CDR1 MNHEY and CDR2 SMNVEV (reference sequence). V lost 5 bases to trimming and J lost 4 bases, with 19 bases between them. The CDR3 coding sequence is TGTGCCAGCAGTCCAGCCCTCAGGTCCCCTGCAGATACGCAGTATTTT. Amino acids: CASSPALRSPADTQYF.

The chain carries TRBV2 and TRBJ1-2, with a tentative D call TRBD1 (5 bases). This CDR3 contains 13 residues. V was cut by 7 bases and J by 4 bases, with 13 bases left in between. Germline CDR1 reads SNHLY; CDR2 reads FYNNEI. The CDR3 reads CASTLLGGYGYTF. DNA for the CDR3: TGTGCCAGCACTCTCCTGGGGGGCTATGGCTACACCTTC.

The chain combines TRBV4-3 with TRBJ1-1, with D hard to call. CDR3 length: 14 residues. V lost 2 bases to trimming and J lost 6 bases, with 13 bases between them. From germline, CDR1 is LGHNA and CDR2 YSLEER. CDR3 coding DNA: TGCGCCAGCAGCCAAATCCCCCAATTGGCTGAAGCTTTCTTT. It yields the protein CASSQIPQLAEAFF.